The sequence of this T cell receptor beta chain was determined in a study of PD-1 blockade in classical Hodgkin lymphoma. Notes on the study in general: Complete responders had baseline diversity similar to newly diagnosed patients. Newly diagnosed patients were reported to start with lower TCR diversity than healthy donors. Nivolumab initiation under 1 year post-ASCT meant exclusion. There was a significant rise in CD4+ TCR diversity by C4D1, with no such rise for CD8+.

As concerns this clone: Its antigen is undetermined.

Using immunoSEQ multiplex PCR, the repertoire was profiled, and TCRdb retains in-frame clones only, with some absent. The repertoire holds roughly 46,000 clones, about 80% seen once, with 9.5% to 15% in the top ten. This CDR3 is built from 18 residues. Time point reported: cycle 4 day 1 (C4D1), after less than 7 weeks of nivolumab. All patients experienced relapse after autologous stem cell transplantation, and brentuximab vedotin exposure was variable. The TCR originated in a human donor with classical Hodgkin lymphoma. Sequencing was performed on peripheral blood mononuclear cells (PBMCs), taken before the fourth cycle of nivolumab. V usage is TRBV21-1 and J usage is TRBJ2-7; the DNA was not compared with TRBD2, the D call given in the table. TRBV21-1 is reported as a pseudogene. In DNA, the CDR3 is TGTGCCAGCAGCAAAGGAGCAGCGGGAGGGCCTGAAGGATACGAGCAGTACTTC. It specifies CASSKGAAGGPEGYEQYF.